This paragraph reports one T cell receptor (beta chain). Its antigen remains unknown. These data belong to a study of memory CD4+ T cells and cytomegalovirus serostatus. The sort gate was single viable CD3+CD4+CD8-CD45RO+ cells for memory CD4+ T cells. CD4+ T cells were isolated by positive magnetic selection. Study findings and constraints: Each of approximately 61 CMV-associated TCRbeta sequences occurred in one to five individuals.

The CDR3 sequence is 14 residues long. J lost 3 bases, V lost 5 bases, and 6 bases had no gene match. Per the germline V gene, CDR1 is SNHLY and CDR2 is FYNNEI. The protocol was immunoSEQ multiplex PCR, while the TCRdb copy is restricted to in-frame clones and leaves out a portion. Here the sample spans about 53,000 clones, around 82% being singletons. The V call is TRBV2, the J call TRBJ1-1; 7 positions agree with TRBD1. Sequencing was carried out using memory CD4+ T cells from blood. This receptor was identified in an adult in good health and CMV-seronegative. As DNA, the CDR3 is TGTGCCAGCAGTTCCCAGGGGGGAGACACTGAAGCTTTCTTT. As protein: CASSSQGGDTEAFF.